These 4 T cell receptor beta chains were all obtained from the same sample, sequenced in a study of ipilimumab plus nivolumab after autologous stem cell transplantation. This table comes from immunoSEQ multiplex PCR, and its TCRdb copy is limited to in-frame clones, with some not included. The sample yields tens of thousands of clones, 83% seen once. The sequencing here drew on PBMCs, taken in a trial of ipilimumab plus nivolumab as post-transplant consolidation. These receptors all come from a male donor with diffuse large B-cell lymphoma.

The chain carries TRBV7-2 and TRBJ2-5; TRBD1 or TRBD2 may be the D gene (6 bases each). The V gene's germline CDR1 is SGHTA and CDR2 FQGNSA. Trimming stripped 3 bases from V and 2 bases from J, with 10 bases between. This CDR3 contains 14 residues. The CDR3 sequence is CASSFRGPQETQYF. The CDR3 DNA reads TGTGCCAGCAGCTTCCGGGGGCCTCAAGAGACCCAGTACTTC. The variable domain in full, with the rest retrieved from reference TRBV7-2 and TRBJ2-5, is GAGVSQSPSNKVTEKGKDVELRCDPISGHTALYWYRQSLGQGLEFLIYFQGNSAPDKSGLPSDRFSAERTGGSVSTLTIQRTQQEDSAVYLCASSFRGPQETQYFGPGTRLLVL.

The rearrangement links TRBV7-8 to TRBJ1-6; tentative D call: TRBD1 (6 bases). The ends were cut back, 3 bases at V and 10 bases at J, with 16 bases in the middle. Germline V CDR1 and CDR2: SGHVS, FQNEAQ. The CDR3 totals 15 residues. CDR3 amino acids: CASSFFATGGSPLHF. In nucleotides, the CDR3 is TGTGCCAGCAGCTTCTTTGCGACAGGCGGGTCACCCCTCCACTTT. The variable domain in full, with the rest retrieved from reference TRBV7-8 and TRBJ1-6, is GAGVSQSPRYKVAKRGQDVALRCDPISGHVSLFWYQQALGQGPEFLTYFQNEAQLDKSGLPSDRFFAERPEGSVSTLKIQRTQQEDSAVYLCASSFFATGGSPLHFGNGTRLTVT.

This clone was observed a single time. The V call is TRBV6-5, the J call TRBJ2-4; TRBD1 aligns across 9 bases. J was trimmed by 7 bases and V by 3 bases; bases with no gene match: 4. The germline V gene has CDR1 MNHEY and CDR2 SVGAGI. The CDR3 length is 14 residues. The CDR3 coding sequence is TGTGCCAGCAGTTATACAGGGGGCCGGAACATTCAGTACTTC. The encoded protein is CASSYTGGRNIQYF.

The chain employs TRBV7-3 and TRBJ2-7, with TRBD2 as a possible D gene (5 bases). CDR1 SGHTA and CDR2 FQGTGA come from the germline V gene. V was trimmed by 5 bases and J by 0 bases, leaving 14 bases between them. The CDR3 contains 15 residues. The CDR3 here is CASSPYPGSSYEQYF. As DNA, the CDR3 is TGTGCCAGCAGCCCTTACCCTGGGAGCTCCTACGAGCAGTACTTC.